This T cell receptor beta chain is drawn from a study of shared clonotypes between healthy human individuals. Clones were sequenced by immunoSEQ multiplex PCR, and TCRdb holds only the in-frame ones, with some missing. The sample lists over a million clones, roughly 98% seen once, with roughly 0.45% in the top ten. The specimen was naive CD4+ T cells sorted from blood. Subset of the sample: CD45RA+ positively selected. The clonotype was recovered from a man younger than 40 in good health.

In DNA form, the CDR3 reads TGTGCCAGCTCACCACGAAAGGGAGGAAACTACGAGCAGTACTTC. This codes for CASSPRKGGNYEQYF. V usage is TRBV18 and J usage is TRBJ2-7, with TRBD2 as a possible D gene (6 bases). The germline CDR1 and CDR2 sequences are KGHSH and LQKENI. The length of the CDR3 is 15 residues. Trimming left V 1 base short and J 3 bases short, with 13 bases between.